Listed below are T cell receptor beta chains from one sample, sequenced in a study of blood T cell repertoires in COVID-19. Produced via immunoSEQ multiplex PCR; TCRdb's table is partial and in-frame only. This table holds about 200,000 clones, roughly 86% found once. Material: peripheral blood. These receptors were taken from a young man with active or convalescent COVID-19. CDR3s include the opening cysteine and the closing phenylalanine or tryptophan. The D gene is left open where the match is weak. Clone size is not always given. Where it is, it says once, few, many or a class for expanded clones.

V gene,D gene,J gene,clone size,CDR3 protein
TRBV12-5,TRBD1,TRBJ2-1,NA,CASGLVGTENEQFF
TRBV5-6,TRBD2,TRBJ2-7,NA,CASSRGLAGSYEQYF
TRBV9,TRBD1,TRBJ2-5,NA,CASSGGGSGSETQYF
TRBV19,NA,TRBJ1-2,NA,CASNQGIGGYTF
TRBV18,TRBD1,TRBJ1-1,NA,CASSRTGNTEAFF
TRBV5-5,NA,TRBJ1-1,NA,CASSWGHLNTEAFF
TRBV15,NA,TRBJ1-5,NA,CATSRELTNQPQHF
TRBV19,NA,TRBJ1-3,NA,CATTLRVPGNTIYF
TRBV9,NA,TRBJ1-1,NA,CASSVAGMNTEAFF
TRBV24-1,TRBD1,TRBJ2-3,NA,CATSDPDRGRDTQYF
TRBV7-9,TRBD2,TRBJ2-7,NA,CASSLASGGTSYEQYF
TRBV29-1,TRBD1,TRBJ2-1,NA,CSAGQGYRWGSYNEQFF
TRBV4-2,NA,TRBJ2-7,few,CASSQVLAGSSYEQYF
TRBV5-1,NA,TRBJ1-5,NA,CASSLDSNNQPQHF
TRBV10-3,NA,TRBJ2-5,once,CAISWSLQETQYF
TRBV4-1,TRBD2,TRBJ2-1,NA,CASSQEADSGSHNEQFF
TRBV9,TRBD2,TRBJ2-3,NA,CASSVQAGGSDTQYF
TRBV5-1,NA,TRBJ2-1,NA,CASSLVGAHNEQFF
TRBV4-2,NA,TRBJ2-7,NA,CASSQDWFGSYEQYF
TRBV20-1,NA,TRBJ2-1,NA,CSASLNLNEQFF
TRBV13,TRBD2,TRBJ2-7,NA,CASSETSGAYEQYF
TRBV6-2/TRBV6-3,NA,TRBJ1-5,NA,CASSYSAGDQPQHF
TRBV19,NA,TRBJ1-5,NA,CASSIVEGSGKNQPQHF
TRBV5-1,NA,TRBJ1-3,NA,CASSLDSHRNTIYF
TRBV29-1,TRBD1,TRBJ2-7,NA,CSVPGQTNYEQYF
TRBV10-3,TRBD2,TRBJ2-3,NA,CAISSTFLAGADTQYF
TRBV19,TRBD2,TRBJ2-1,few,CASSTFSTSGSRNEQFF
TRBV5-4,TRBD1,TRBJ1-6,NA,CASSLAWQGAGNSPLHF
TRBV14,TRBD1,TRBJ2-2,NA,CASSPRDRGTGELFF
TRBV3-1/TRBV3-2,NA,TRBJ2-5,NA,CASSQGQGMGTQYF
TRBV15,TRBD1,TRBJ2-1,NA,CATSSPGTGFNEQFF
TRBV30,TRBD1,TRBJ2-3,NA,CAWSRDRGADTQYF
TRBV6-5,TRBD1,TRBJ1-5,once,CASSTQGVGQPQHF
TRBV19,NA,TRBJ2-5,NA,CASSMGQGRFETQYF
TRBV7-2,TRBD1,TRBJ1-5,few,CASSDRGPNQPQHF
TRBV3-1/TRBV3-2,NA,TRBJ1-1,NA,CASRGPGEAFF
TRBV18,TRBD2,TRBJ2-3,NA,CASSPLTPGGAGTDTQYF
TRBV20-1,TRBD1,TRBJ1-6,once,CSASQGLPLHF
TRBV5-1,TRBD2,TRBJ2-5,few,CASSLVGLETKETQYF
TRBV3-1/TRBV3-2,NA,TRBJ2-7,NA,CASSQGSNEQYF
TRBV9,TRBD1,TRBJ2-5,NA,CASSVTAATGKETQYF
TRBV3-1/TRBV3-2,NA,TRBJ1-2,once,CASSQGVRGGYTF
TRBV9,NA,TRBJ2-7,NA,CASSVQGDSYEQYF
TRBV15,TRBD2,TRBJ2-1,NA,CATRSKGTRRNATYNEQFF
TRBV5-5,TRBD1,TRBJ2-3,NA,CASSPTGESDTQYF
TRBV29-1,TRBD2,TRBJ2-5,NA,CSAPSGGSVVETQYF
TRBV9,NA,TRBJ2-3,NA,CASGGARTDTQYF
TRBV4-3,NA,TRBJ2-7,NA,CASSQDRAGAAYEQYF
TRBV12-3/TRBV12-4,NA,TRBJ1-1,NA,CASTKQAGTEAFF
TRBV5-6,NA,TRBJ2-5,NA,CASSPAQATVETQYF